Following are 22 T cell receptor beta chains from one sample sequenced in a study of T cell repertoires in urothelial bladder cancer. The protocol was immunoSEQ multiplex PCR, while the TCRdb copy is restricted to in-frame clones and leaves out a portion. The table lists several thousand clones, approximately 52% of them singletons. Sequenced input: tumor-infiltrating cells from bladder cancer. These receptor sequences come from a human donor with urothelial carcinoma.

The chain joins TRBV7-1 to TRBJ1-1; D ambiguous. TRBV7-1 is treated as an ORF (open reading frame) with a function not yet certain. This CDR3 contains 15 residues. V was cut by 4 bases and J by 3 bases, with 15 bases left in between. In DNA, the CDR3 is TGTGCCAGCAGCTTAATGGAGGGCGGGTACACTGAAGCTTTCTTT. It specifies CASSLMEGGYTEAFF.

This clone was recorded only once. The V gene is TRBV18, the J gene TRBJ1-2, with 7 bases identical to TRBD1. The germline V gene has CDR1 KGHSH and CDR2 LQKENI. With 6 bases clipped from V and 4 bases from J, the junction kept 11 bases outside the gene matches. The length of the CDR3 is 15 residues. This chain's CDR3 is CASSPGQLEFYGYTF. The CDR3, as DNA: TGTGCCAGCTCGCCGGGACAGCTCGAATTCTATGGCTACACCTTC.

V is TRBV7-2 and J is TRBJ1-5, with 10 bases identical to TRBD1. The CDR3 totals 15 residues. Trimming at V came to 1 base and at J to 7 bases, leaving 4 bases not matched to a gene. Germline V gene data show CDR1 as SGHTA and CDR2 as FQGNSA. The CDR3, as DNA: TGTGCCAGCAGCTTAGGGACAGGGGGAGACCAGCCCCAGCATTTT. It yields the protein CASSLGTGGDQPQHF.

V and J are TRBV7-2 and TRBJ2-3, with D perhaps TRBD2 (6 bases). The ends were cut back, 5 bases at V and 3 bases at J, with 18 bases in the middle. Germline V gene lookup returns CDR1 SGHTA and CDR2 FQGNSA. There are 16 residues in the CDR3. The CDR3 coding sequence is TGTGCCAGCAGCAGTGGGCGGGGCGGTACTACAGATACGCAGTATTTT. This gives the protein CASSSGRGGTTDTQYF.

The V and J genes are TRBV4-1 and TRBJ2-7; a possible D gene is TRBD2 (6 bases). Between the trimmed V and J ends, which lost 4 bases and 3 bases, there was a span of 16 bases. The CDR3 is made up of 15 amino acids. Germline CDR1 and CDR2: MGHRA and YSYEKL. The CDR3 spells CASSRDFTRNYEQYF. The CDR3 DNA is TGCGCCAGCAGCCGGGACTTCACCCGAAACTACGAGCAGTACTTC.

The chain joins TRBV5-1 to TRBJ2-6; the D gene is possibly TRBD1 (5 bases). With 7 bases removed from V and 4 bases from J, the gap between germline ends came to 18 bases. Germline loops: CDR1 SGHRS, CDR2 YFSETQ. The CDR3 runs 16 residues. The CDR3 sequence is CASAPDIGRGANVLTF. The CDR3, as DNA: TGCGCCAGCGCCCCGGACATCGGGCGGGGGGCCAACGTCCTGACTTTC.

The chain employs TRBV2 and TRBJ2-1; TRBD2 agrees at 9 bases. The CDR3 runs 13 residues. Germline V gene sequence: CDR1 SNHLY, CDR2 FYNNEI. Trimming cost V 7 bases and J 8 bases; bases outside gene matches: 6. CDR3 bases: TGTGCCAGCATGGCTAGCGGGGCCTATGAGCAGTTCTTC. Translation gives CASMASGAYEQFF.

This clone is labeled as medium-sized (0.01 to 0.1%). This chain uses TRBV2 with TRBJ2-2, with unresolved D. CDR1 and CDR2 (germline): SNHLY, FYNNEI. With 3 bases removed from V and 5 bases from J, the gap between germline ends came to 13 bases. The CDR3 consists of 15 residues. DNA of the CDR3: TGTGCCAGCAGTGATCTTTATCAAGTGACCGGGGAGCTGTTTTTT. Translating gives CASSDLYQVTGELFF.

The chain has TRBV27 and TRBJ1-6, with D perhaps TRBD1 (6 bases). The V gene lost 10 bases and the J gene lost 7 bases, with 20 bases spanning the gap. Germline assignment: CDR1 MNHEY and CDR2 SMNVEV (reference sequence). The CDR3 spans 15 residues. DNA of the CDR3: TGTGCCACTCACTCTAACAGGGTGACCAATTCACCCCTCCACTTT. Translation: CATHSNRVTNSPLHF.

The chain has TRBV7-9 and TRBJ2-1; 7 bases are a match to TRBD1. The trim removed 4 bases at V and 0 bases at J, leaving 3 bases unmatched. CDR1 is SEHNR and CDR2 is FQNEAQ in the germline V gene (reference sequence). The CDR3 is 15 residues long. The CDR3 reads CASSSTGSSYNEQFF. The CDR3, as DNA: TGTGCCAGCAGCTCGACAGGGAGCTCCTACAATGAGCAGTTCTTC. The complete variable domain, with remaining parts taken from reference TRBV7-9 and TRBJ2-1, reads DTGVSQNPRHKITKRGQNVTFRCDPISEHNRLYWYRQTLGQGPEFLTYFQNEAQLEKSRLLSDRFSAERPKGSFSTLEIQRTEQGDSAMYLCASSSTGSSYNEQFFGPGTRLTVL.

The V call is TRBV9, the J call TRBJ2-1, with 8 bases that match TRBD2. Germline-derived CDR1 and CDR2 are SGDLS and YYNGEE. V was clipped by 0 bases and J by 8 bases; unmatched bases: 7. CDR3 size: 15 residues. DNA of the CDR3: TGTGCCAGCAGCGTAGACGCGGGGGGCCGGGATGAGCAGTTCTTC. Protein: CASSVDAGGRDEQFF. The variable domain in full, completed from reference TRBV9 and TRBJ2-1, reads DSGVTQTPKHLITATGQRVTLRCSPRSGDLSVYWYQQSLDQGLQFLIQYYNGEERAKGNILERFSAQQFPDLHSELNLSSLELGDSALYFCASSVDAGGRDEQFFGPGTRLTVL.

This chain links TRBV5-1 with TRBJ1-6, with D perhaps matching TRBD1 (5 bases). Trimming removed 5 bases from V and 9 bases from J, with 15 bases in between. The CDR3 runs to 14 residues. The germline gives CDR1 SGHRS, CDR2 YFSETQ. CDR3 in amino acids: CASSPGTGGSPLHF. CDR3 in DNA: TGCGCCAGCAGTCCCGGGACCGGGGGTTCACCCCTCCACTTT.

This rearrangement joins TRBV2 to TRBJ1-6; 7 bases align to TRBD1. The CDR3 contains 12 residues. Germline V gives CDR1 SNHLY, CDR2 FYNNEI. V shed 6 bases and J 7 bases; nucleotides not matched to a gene: 0. CDR3 region: CASRTGNSPLHF. In DNA, the CDR3 is TGTGCCAGCAGGACAGGGAATTCACCCCTCCACTTT.

This clone was counted only a few times. The genes are TRBV30 and TRBJ2-2; D uncertain. Deletions cut 4 bases from V and 2 bases from J, with 8 bases between. CDR3 length: 13 residues. Germline V CDR1 and CDR2: GTSNPN, SVGIG (reference sequence). The CDR3 region is CAWTHSNTGELFF. CDR3 sequence (DNA): TGTGCCTGGACCCATTCTAACACCGGGGAGCTGTTTTTT.

The V gene is TRBV27, the J gene TRBJ1-2, with D hard to call. CDR1 and CDR2 from the germline V gene are MNHEY and SMNVEV (reference sequence). V dropped 11 bases and J dropped 4 bases, with 14 bases sitting between them. There are 12 residues in the CDR3. CDR3 in amino acids: CAVRGVGYGYTF. The CDR3 nucleotides are TGTGCCGTACGCGGAGTCGGCTATGGCTACACCTTC.

The chain is built from TRBV5-4 and TRBJ2-1; unclear D gene. The CDR3 has 13 amino acids. V gave up 4 bases and J gave up 4 bases, with 9 bases separating them. From germline, CDR1 is SGHNT and CDR2 YYREEE (reference sequence). The CDR3 DNA follows: TGTGCCAGCAGCCCGGACCAGTACAATGAGCAGTTCTTC. Amino acids: CASSPDQYNEQFF.

This clone has a handful of counts. V is TRBV5-1 and J is TRBJ1-4, with D unclear. Trimming shortened V by 3 bases and J by 4 bases, and 13 bases separated the two germline ends. Germline values: CDR1 SGHRS, CDR2 YFSETQ. The length of the CDR3 is 15 residues. The DNA for the CDR3 is TGCGCCAGCAGCTCCTCAGGTTCGGGTAATGAAAAACTGTTTTTT. Protein sequence: CASSSSGSGNEKLFF. Full variable domain (outside the CDR3, taken from reference TRBV5-1 and TRBJ1-4): KAGVTQTPRYLIKTRGQQVTLSCSPISGHRSVSWYQQTPGQGLQFLFEYFSETQRNKGNFPGRFSGRQFSNSRSEMNVSTLELGDSALYLCASSSSGSGNEKLFFGSGTQLSVL.

DNA for the CDR3: TGCGCCAGCAGTCTCAGCAGGGGGTTTTTTTGGAACGAGCAGTACTTC. As protein: CASSLSRGFFWNEQYF. The gene calls are TRBV5-1 and TRBJ2-7, with 7 bases lining up with TRBD1. In germline, CDR1 is SGHRS, CDR2 YFSETQ. V was pared by 5 bases and J by 5 bases, with 16 bases of the junction left unmatched. The CDR3 spans 16 residues.

CDR3 bases: TGCGCCAGCAGCTGGACGGGGGGGCTTTCAGATACGCAGTATTTT. The encoded protein is CASSWTGGLSDTQYF. The V gene is TRBV10-2, the J gene TRBJ2-3; 8 nucleotides align to TRBD2. CDR3 size: 15 residues. CDR1 WSHSY and CDR2 SAAADI come from the germline V gene. Germline trimming cut 6 bases from V and 4 bases from J; bases unmatched to any gene: 9.

The chain couples TRBV10-3 to TRBJ2-7; 7 nucleotides align to TRBD1. CDR1 and CDR2 (germline): ENHRY, SYGVKD. CDR3 length: 13 amino acids. V shed 4 bases and J 2 bases; nucleotides not matched to a gene: 2. The CDR3 bases are TGTGCCATCAGTGGACAGGGAGCCTACGAGCAGTACTTC. Protein product: CAISGQGAYEQYF.

This chain connects TRBV5-1 to TRBJ1-2, with 7 positions matching TRBD1. Losses at the gene ends were 4 bases for V and 6 bases for J; bases not matched to a gene: 6. This CDR3 is built from 13 residues. Germline V CDR1 and CDR2: SGHRS, YFSETQ. The CDR3 region has the DNA TGCGCCAGCAGCGGAACAGGGGTGGATGGCTACACCTTC. This translates into CASSGTGVDGYTF.

This clone was seen once. The chain has TRBV4-3 and TRBJ1-2, with D possibly TRBD1 on 5 matching bases. Per the germline V gene, CDR1 is LGHNA and CDR2 is YSLEER. V was clipped by 0 bases and J by 6 bases, with 20 bases between them. The CDR3 runs 17 residues. The CDR3 region is CASSQDAGGGLGDGYTF. The CDR3 DNA reads as TGCGCCAGCAGCCAAGATGCCGGGGGAGGGCTTGGGGATGGCTACACCTTC.